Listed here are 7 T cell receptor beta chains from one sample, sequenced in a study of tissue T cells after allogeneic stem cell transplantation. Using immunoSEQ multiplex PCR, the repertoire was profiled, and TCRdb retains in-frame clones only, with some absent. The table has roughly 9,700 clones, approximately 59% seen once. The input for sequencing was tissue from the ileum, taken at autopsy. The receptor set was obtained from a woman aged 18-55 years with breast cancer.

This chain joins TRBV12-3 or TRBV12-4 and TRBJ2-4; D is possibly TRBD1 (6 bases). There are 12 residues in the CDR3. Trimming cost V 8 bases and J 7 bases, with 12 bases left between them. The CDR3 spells CASQRQGNIQYF. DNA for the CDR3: TGTGCCAGCCAAAGGCAGGGGAACATTCAGTACTTC.

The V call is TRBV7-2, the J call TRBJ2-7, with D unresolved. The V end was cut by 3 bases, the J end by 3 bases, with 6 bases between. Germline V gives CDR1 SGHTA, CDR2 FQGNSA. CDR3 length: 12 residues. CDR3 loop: CASSFWGYEQYF. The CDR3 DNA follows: TGTGCCAGCAGCTTTTGGGGCTACGAGCAGTACTTC.

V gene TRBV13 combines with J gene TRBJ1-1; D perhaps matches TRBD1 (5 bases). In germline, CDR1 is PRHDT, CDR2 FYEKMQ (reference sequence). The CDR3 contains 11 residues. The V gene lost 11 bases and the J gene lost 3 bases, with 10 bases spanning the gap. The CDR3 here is CASLGDTEAFF. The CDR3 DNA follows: TGTGCCTCGTTAGGGGACACTGAAGCTTTCTTT.

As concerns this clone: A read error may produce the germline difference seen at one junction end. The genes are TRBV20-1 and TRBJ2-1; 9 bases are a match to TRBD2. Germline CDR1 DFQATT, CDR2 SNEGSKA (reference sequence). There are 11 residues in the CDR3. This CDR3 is CSAPHSGSGIF. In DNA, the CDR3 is TGCAGTGCTCCCCATAGCGGGAGTGGCATCTTC.

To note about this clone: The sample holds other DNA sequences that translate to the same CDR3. The CDR3, as DNA: TGTGCCAGCAGCGATTACTCAGGGGCCTACAATGAGCAGTTCTTC. Encoded protein: CASSDYSGAYNEQFF. The chain recombines TRBV11-2 with TRBJ2-1, with D possibly matching TRBD1 (6 bases). Per germline, CDR1 SGHAT and CDR2 FQNNGV. There are 15 residues in the CDR3. V was shortened by 5 bases and J by 2 bases, with 13 bases between the two germline ends.

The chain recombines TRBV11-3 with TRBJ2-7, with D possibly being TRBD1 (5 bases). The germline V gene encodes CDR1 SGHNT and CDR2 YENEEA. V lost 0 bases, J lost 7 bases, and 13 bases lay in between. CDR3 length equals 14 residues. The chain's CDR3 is CASSLEQGFVEQYF. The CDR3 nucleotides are TGTGCCAGCAGCTTAGAGCAGGGTTTCGTGGAGCAGTACTTC.

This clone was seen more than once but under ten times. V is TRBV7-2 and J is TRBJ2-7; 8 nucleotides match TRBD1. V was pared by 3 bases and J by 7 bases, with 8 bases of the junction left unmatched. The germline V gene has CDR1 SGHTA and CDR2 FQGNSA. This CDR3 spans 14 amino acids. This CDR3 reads CASSFRGTGREQYF. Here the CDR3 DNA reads TGTGCCAGCAGCTTTCGCGGGACAGGACGGGAGCAGTACTTC.